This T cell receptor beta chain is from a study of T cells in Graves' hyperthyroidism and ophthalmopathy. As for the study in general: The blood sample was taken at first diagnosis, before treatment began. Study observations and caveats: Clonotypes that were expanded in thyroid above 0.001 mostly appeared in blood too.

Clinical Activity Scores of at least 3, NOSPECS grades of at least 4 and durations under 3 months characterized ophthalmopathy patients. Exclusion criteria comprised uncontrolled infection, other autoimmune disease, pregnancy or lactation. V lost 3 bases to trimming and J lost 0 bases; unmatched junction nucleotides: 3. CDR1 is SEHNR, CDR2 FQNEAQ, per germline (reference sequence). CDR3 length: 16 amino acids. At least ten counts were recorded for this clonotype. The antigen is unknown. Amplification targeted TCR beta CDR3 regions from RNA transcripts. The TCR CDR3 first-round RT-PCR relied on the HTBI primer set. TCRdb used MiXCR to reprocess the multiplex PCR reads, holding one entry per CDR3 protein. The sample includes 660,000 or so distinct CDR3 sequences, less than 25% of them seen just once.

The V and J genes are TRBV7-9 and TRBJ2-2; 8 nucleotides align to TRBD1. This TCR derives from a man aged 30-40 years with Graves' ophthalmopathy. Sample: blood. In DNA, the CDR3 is TGTGCCAGCAGCTTGGCGACAGGGGCGAACACCGGGGAGCTGTTTTTT. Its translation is CASSLATGANTGELFF.